The text below deals with one T cell receptor (beta chain). Enrollees, about 18 to 89 years old, lived in about two dozen US areas. Participants had their cohort set by participant-reported clinical history. TCRdb's table, derived via immunoSEQ multiplex PCR, lists solely in-frame clones and lacks some. The top ten hold about 5% of the sample, which has about 150,000 clones, approximately 88% seen once. These data are taken from a study of blood T cell repertoires in COVID-19. This sequence originates from a man aged 65 to 85 who had been exposed to COVID-19. Sample: PBMCs or T cells enriched from blood (not recorded which).

For the CDR3, the DNA is TGTGCCAGCAGCGCGACAGGGTCGGAGCCCCAGCATTTT. This encodes CASSATGSEPQHF. V usage is TRBV7-3 and J usage is TRBJ1-5; 7 bases agree with TRBD1. The CDR3 has 13 amino acids. Germline-derived CDR1 and CDR2 are SGHTA and FQGTGA. V lost 5 bases, J lost 8 bases, and 6 bases stayed unmatched.